These 9 T cell receptor beta chains originate from one sample sequenced in a study of shared clonotypes between healthy human individuals. The table came from immunoSEQ multiplex PCR; TCRdb's copy has only in-frame clones and leaves some out. The data contain 2 million to 2.5 million clones, under 95% of them seen just once; the ten biggest clones take up 0.37%. Source material: naive CD4+ T cells from PBMCs. Subset given: CD45RA+ positively selected. The receptors were sampled from a man aged 18 to 29 in good health. Some clones in this sample may be carry-over from other donors' samples.

The chain is built from TRBV5-1 and TRBJ2-5; TRBD2 aligns across 9 bases. The CDR3 is 16 residues long. V dropped 2 bases and J dropped 4; count of bases not matched to a gene: 9. Germline V gene lookup returns CDR1 SGHRS and CDR2 YFSETQ. CDR3 DNA: TGCGCCAGCAGCTTAGTTCCGGGAGCGGGAGGAGAGACCCAGTACTTC. As protein: CASSLVPGAGGETQYF.

This rearrangement joins TRBV28 to TRBJ2-7, with D hard to call. CDR3 length: 12 residues. V lost 4 bases and J lost 3, with 7 bases in between. CDR1 and CDR2 from the germline V gene are MDHEN and SYDVKM. DNA for the CDR3: TGTGCCAGCAGTTCCCAACACTACGAGCAGTACTTC. As protein: CASSSQHYEQYF.

V usage is TRBV28 and J usage is TRBJ1-1, with D tentatively TRBD1 (5 bases). V was shortened by 4 bases and J by 3 bases, with 6 bases between the two germline ends. Germline assignment: CDR1 MDHEN and CDR2 SYDVKM. The CDR3 extends over 12 amino acids. CDR3 coding DNA: TGTGCCAGCAGTTGGGGGGACACTGAAGCTTTCTTT. Translation: CASSWGDTEAFF.

V usage is TRBV10-2 and J usage is TRBJ2-7, with unresolved D. The CDR3 contains 13 residues. V was shortened by 3 bases and J by 2 bases, with 8 bases between the two germline ends. Germline CDR1 reads WSHSY; CDR2 reads SAAADI. The CDR3 bases are TGCGCCAGCAGTGAATATCCCCCCTACGAGCAGTACTTC. Its translation: CASSEYPPYEQYF.

CDR3 nucleotides: TGTGCCAGCAGCTCCTGGGGCGGAGAGCAGTACTTC. Its translation: CASSSWGGEQYF. The chain recombines TRBV7-9 with TRBJ2-7, with a tentative D call TRBD1 (5 bases). V lost 4 bases and J lost 7, with 11 bases in between. CDR3 size: 12 residues. CDR1 and CDR2 (germline): SEHNR, FQNEAQ (reference sequence).

The chain recombines TRBV2 with TRBJ2-3; tentative D call: TRBD1 (6 bases). This CDR3 has 14 residues. Germline-derived CDR1 and CDR2 are SNHLY and FYNNEI. V gave up 5 bases and J gave up 1 base, with 10 bases separating them. CDR3 protein: CASSRDTGTDTQYF. The CDR3 DNA reads TGTGCCAGCAGTAGGGACACGGGCACAGATACGCAGTATTTT. Based on the CDR3 plus reference TRBV2 and TRBJ2-3, the full variable domain is EPEVTQTPSHQVTQMGQEVILRCVPISNHLYFYWYRQILGQKVEFLVSFYNNEISEKSEIFDDQFSVERPDGSNFTLKIRSTKLEDSAMYFCASSRDTGTDTQYFGPGTRLTVL.

This chain uses TRBV28 with TRBJ2-2; D may be TRBD2 (6 bases). Trimming took off 6 bases at V and 3 bases at J, with 17 bases between the two ends. Germline CDR1 reads MDHEN; CDR2 reads SYDVKM. There are 16 residues in the CDR3. The CDR3 reads CASRAVGRGDTGELFF. In DNA form, the CDR3 reads TGTGCCAGCAGGGCCGTCGGGCGCGGGGACACCGGGGAGCTGTTTTTT.

The V and J genes are TRBV27 and TRBJ2-1, with 9 bases lining up with TRBD1. With 2 bases clipped from V and 6 bases from J, the junction kept 11 bases outside the gene matches. The germline gives CDR1 MNHEY, CDR2 SMNVEV (reference sequence). The CDR3 runs to 17 residues. As DNA, the CDR3 is TGTGCCAGCAGTTTAATGCCCGGGACAGGGTACACCAATGAGCAGTTCTTC. It yields the protein CASSLMPGTGYTNEQFF.

The chain is built from TRBV4-3 and TRBJ2-3; no reliable D call. Germline V gives CDR1 LGHNA, CDR2 YSLEER. The V end was cut by 0 bases, the J end by 0 bases, with 10 bases between. The CDR3 length is 16 residues. The CDR3 DNA follows: TGCGCCAGCAGCCAAGATGCGGTGACTAGCACAGATACGCAGTATTTT. Protein sequence: CASSQDAVTSTDTQYF.